This T cell receptor beta chain was retrieved from a study of shared clonotypes between healthy human individuals. Overall study findings and caveats: For naive CD4 cells, approximately 5% of clonotypes were shared across a handful of donors.

Clones were read by immunoSEQ multiplex PCR, and TCRdb kept only the in-frame ones, dropping some. The sample has 850,000 to 1,200,000 clones, about 74% seen once. This clone was counted only a few times. Its matching antigen is unknown. From germline, CDR1 is SGHTA and CDR2 FQGNSA. With 5 bases removed from V and 3 bases from J, the gap between germline ends came to 8 bases. The CDR3 length is 12 residues. The sequenced material came from memory CD4+ T cells sorted from blood. Subset of the sample: CD45RA-negative fraction. The chain recombines TRBV7-2 with TRBJ2-7, with D uncertain. This clonotype originated in a man aged 18 to 29 in good health. The CDR3 DNA follows: TGTGCCAGCAGCCCTTCTAACTACGAGCAGTACTTC. It is translated as CASSPSNYEQYF.